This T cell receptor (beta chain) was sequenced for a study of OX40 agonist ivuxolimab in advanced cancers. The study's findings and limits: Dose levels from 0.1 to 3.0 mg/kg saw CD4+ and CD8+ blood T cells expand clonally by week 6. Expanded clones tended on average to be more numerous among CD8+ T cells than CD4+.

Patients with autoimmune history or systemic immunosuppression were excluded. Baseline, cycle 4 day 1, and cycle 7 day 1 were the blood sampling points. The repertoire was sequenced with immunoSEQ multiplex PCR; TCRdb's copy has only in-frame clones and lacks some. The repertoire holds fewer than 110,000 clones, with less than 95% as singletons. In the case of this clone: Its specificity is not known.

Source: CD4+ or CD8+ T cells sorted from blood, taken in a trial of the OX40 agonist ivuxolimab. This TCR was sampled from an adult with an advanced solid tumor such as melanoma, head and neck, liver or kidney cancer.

The CDR3 sequence: CASSAHQPAIVEQFF. DNA for the CDR3: TGTGCCAGCAGCGCCCACCAGCCAGCCATCGTTGAGCAGTTCTTC. This sequence joins TRBV21-1 and TRBJ2-1. TRBV21-1 is assigned pseudogene status. The CDR3 contains 15 residues.